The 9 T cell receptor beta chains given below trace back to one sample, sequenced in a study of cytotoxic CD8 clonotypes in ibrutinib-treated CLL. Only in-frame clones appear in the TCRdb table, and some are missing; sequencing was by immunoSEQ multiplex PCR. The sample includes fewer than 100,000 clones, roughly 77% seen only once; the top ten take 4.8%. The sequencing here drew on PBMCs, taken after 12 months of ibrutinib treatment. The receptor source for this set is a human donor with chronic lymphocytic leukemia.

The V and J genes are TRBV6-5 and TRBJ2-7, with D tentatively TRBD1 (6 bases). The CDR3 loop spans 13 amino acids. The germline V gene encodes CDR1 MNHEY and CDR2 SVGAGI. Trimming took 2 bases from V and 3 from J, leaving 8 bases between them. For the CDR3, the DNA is TGTGCCAGCAGTTACGGGGGCAGCTACGAGCAGTACTTC. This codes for CASSYGGSYEQYF.

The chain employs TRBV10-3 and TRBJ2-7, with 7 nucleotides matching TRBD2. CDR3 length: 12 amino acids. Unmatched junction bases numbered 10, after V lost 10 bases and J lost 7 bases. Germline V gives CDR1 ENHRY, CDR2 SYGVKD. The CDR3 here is CATLPSGGEQYF. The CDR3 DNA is TGTGCCACCCTGCCATCCGGGGGGGAGCAGTACTTC.

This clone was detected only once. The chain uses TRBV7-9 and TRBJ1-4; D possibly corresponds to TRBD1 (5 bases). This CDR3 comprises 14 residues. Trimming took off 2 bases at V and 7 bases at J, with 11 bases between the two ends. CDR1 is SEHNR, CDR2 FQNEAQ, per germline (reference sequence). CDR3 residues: CASSLLGRGEKLFF. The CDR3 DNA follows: TGTGCCAGCAGCTTATTGGGTAGGGGTGAAAAACTGTTTTTT.

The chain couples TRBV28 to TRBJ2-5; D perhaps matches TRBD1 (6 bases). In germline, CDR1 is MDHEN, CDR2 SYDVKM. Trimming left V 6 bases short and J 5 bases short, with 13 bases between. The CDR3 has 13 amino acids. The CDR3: CASRPQGIETQYF. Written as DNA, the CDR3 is TGTGCCAGCAGACCACAGGGTATTGAGACCCAGTACTTC.

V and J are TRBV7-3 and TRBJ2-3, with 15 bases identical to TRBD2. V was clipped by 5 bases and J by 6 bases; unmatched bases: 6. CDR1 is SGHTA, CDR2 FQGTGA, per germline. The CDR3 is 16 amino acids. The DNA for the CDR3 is TGTGCCAGCAGCCCTGGACTAGCGGGGGGGCCGGATACGCAGTATTTT. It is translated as CASSPGLAGGPDTQYF.

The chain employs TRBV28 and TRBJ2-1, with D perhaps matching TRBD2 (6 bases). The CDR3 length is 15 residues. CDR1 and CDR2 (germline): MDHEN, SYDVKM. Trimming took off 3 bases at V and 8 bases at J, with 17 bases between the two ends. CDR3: CASSFAGPTGDEQFF. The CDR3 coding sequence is TGTGCCAGCAGTTTCGCGGGACCCACGGGGGATGAGCAGTTCTTC.

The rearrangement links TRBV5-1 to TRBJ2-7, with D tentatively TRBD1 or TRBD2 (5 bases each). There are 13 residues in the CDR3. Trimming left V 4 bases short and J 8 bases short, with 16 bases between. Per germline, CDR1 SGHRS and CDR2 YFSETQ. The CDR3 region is CASSRVGETKQYF. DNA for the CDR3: TGCGCCAGCAGCCGTGTGGGGGAGACGAAGCAGTACTTC.

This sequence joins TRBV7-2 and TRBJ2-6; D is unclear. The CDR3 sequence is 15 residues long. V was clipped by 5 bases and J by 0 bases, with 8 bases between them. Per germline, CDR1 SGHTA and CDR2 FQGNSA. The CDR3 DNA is TGTGCCAGCAGCCCCGGACCCTCTGGGGCCAACGTCCTGACTTTC. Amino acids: CASSPGPSGANVLTF. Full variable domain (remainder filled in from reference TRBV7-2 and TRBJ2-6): GAGVSQSPSNKVTEKGKDVELRCDPISGHTALYWYRQSLGQGLEFLIYFQGNSAPDKSGLPSDRFSAERTGGSVSTLTIQRTQQEDSAVYLCASSPGPSGANVLTFGAGSRLTVL.

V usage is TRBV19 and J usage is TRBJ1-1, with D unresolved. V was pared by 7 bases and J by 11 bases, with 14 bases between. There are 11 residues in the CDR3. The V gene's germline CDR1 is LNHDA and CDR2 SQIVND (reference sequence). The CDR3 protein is CASIGERGAFF. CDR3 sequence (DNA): TGTGCCAGTATCGGTGAGCGGGGTGCTTTCTTT.